This T cell receptor (beta chain) is drawn from a study of blood T cell repertoires in COVID-19. Study-wide background: Sources were T cells, B-cell-depleted T cells, or PBMCs; the material itself was cDNA or gDNA.

As handled by the study authors: From reference gene primer amplification, estimates of nucleated cell counts were derived. The protocol was immunoSEQ multiplex PCR, while the TCRdb copy is restricted to in-frame clones and leaves out a portion. The V and J calls and clone size were taken over from that table, and D and trimming were inferred from the DNA. The table shows 110,000 or so clones, with around 85% occurring only once. Seattle's enrolled individuals joined amid active infection and were then monitored longitudinally. Trimming stripped 3 bases from V and 6 bases from J, with 13 bases between. Per germline, CDR1 SGHNT and CDR2 YYREEE (reference sequence). The CDR3 consists of 13 residues.

The rearrangement joins TRBV5-4 to TRBJ2-7, with D possibly matching TRBD2 (6 bases). The clonotype comes from a woman aged 55-70 years with COVID-19, enrolled during active disease. Sequenced input: peripheral blood. For the CDR3, the DNA is TGTGCCAGCAGCTCACCAGCCGGGGGCGAGCAGTACTTC. Translating gives CASSSPAGGEQYF.